What follows are 27 T cell receptor beta chains derived from one specimen sequenced in a study of blood T cells in healthy people across ages. The authors ran a second PCR of roughly 6 to 12 cycles using a sample-barcoded 5' primer and a J-beta primer mix. TCRdb reanalysed the 5' RACE reads using MiXCR and keeps one entry per CDR3 protein. The sample lists more than 900,000 distinct CDR3 sequences, just under 30% occurring once. The same specimen was also included in a second study, on T cells of mothers and their children.

What was sequenced was blood. These receptors came from a middle-aged woman in good health.

The chain uses TRBV28 and TRBJ1-1; tentative D call: TRBD1 (6 bases). Germline-derived CDR1 and CDR2 are MDHEN and SYDVKM. The CDR3 loop spans 18 amino acids. Trimming removed 1 base at V and 2 bases at J, with 20 bases between. The CDR3 protein is CASSLYLTSQGINTEAFF. The CDR3 region has the DNA TGTGCCAGCAGTTTATACCTTACCTCACAGGGTATCAACACTGAAGCTTTCTTT. Full variable domain (remainder filled in from reference TRBV28 and TRBJ1-1): DVKVTQSSRYLVKRTGEKVFLECVQDMDHENMFWYRQDPGLGLRLIYFSYDVKMKEKGDIPEGYSVSREKKERFSLILESASTNQTSMYLCASSLYLTSQGINTEAFFGQGTRLTVV.

The V call is TRBV25-1, the J call TRBJ2-5; tentatively, D is TRBD2 (6 bases). V was pared by 1 base and J by 0 bases, with 18 bases between. The V gene's germline CDR1 is MGHDK and CDR2 SYGVNS. The CDR3 covers 18 residues. The CDR3 DNA reads as TGTGCCAGCAGTGAATTGGGGGGATACTTGTCATACCAAGAGACCCAGTACTTC. This codes for CASSELGGYLSYQETQYF.

Comment on this clonotype: A read error may be the cause here, since a much bigger clone is one base away. The gene calls are TRBV9 and TRBJ1-4; no firm D call. There are 14 residues in the CDR3. Germline CDR1 and CDR2: SGDLS and YYNGEE. The CDR3 DNA reads as TGTGCCAGCAGCGTAGGGGCAACTAATGAAAAACGGTTTTTT. Amino acids: CASSVGATNEKRFF.

This clonotype was counted only a few times. CDR3 residues: CASSRLSGGETQYF. CDR3 coding DNA: TGTGCCAGCAGCCGTCTCAGCGGGGGGGAGACCCAGTACTTC. The rearrangement links TRBV7-9 to TRBJ2-7; 9 bases line up with TRBD2. With the DNA end fitting TRBJ2-5 better, the J assignment may be wrong. The CDR3 spans 14 residues. CDR1 is SEHNR and CDR2 is FQNEAQ in the germline V gene (reference sequence).

This clonotype was picked up a small number of times. This chain connects TRBV27 to TRBJ2-1, with D uncertain. Germline-derived CDR1 and CDR2 are MNHEY and SMNVEV (reference sequence). The CDR3 has 16 residues. V was clipped by 3 bases and J by 5 bases, with 17 bases between them. CDR3 loop: CASSFGRQARDNEQFF. CDR3 DNA sequence: TGTGCCAGCAGTTTCGGTCGGCAGGCGCGTGACAATGAGCAGTTCTTC.

Comments on this clonotype: This may arise from a read error, as a much more abundant clone is one base away. Likely a read error: the CDR3 ends without its conserved phenylalanine or tryptophan. The chain couples TRBV7-9 to TRBJ2-1, with TRBD2 matching over 10 bases. CDR3 length: 15 amino acids. Germline CDR1 is SEHNR and CDR2 is FQNEAQ (reference sequence). V shed 3 bases, J shed 7 bases, and the junction held 6 bases outside the gene matches. CDR3 nucleotides: TGTGCCAGCAGCTTGACGGGACTAGCGCCGAATGAGCAGTTCCTC. Its translation is CASSLTGLAPNEQFL.

A few counts support this clonotype. A read error is possible here, since a much larger clone lies one base away. In DNA form, the CDR3 reads TGTGCCAGCAGCGATGAGACAACGGGACTTTACGAGCAGTACTTC. This sequence encodes CASSDETTGLYEQYF. V gene TRBV6-1 combines with J gene TRBJ2-7, with D tentatively TRBD2 (6 bases). CDR1 is MNHNS, CDR2 SASEGT, per germline. V was shortened by 6 bases and J by 4 bases, with 19 bases between the two germline ends. The CDR3 is 15 residues long.

This clonotype was seen ten or more times. The chain employs TRBV10-2 and TRBJ1-2; D not certain. Germline CDR1 WSHSY, CDR2 SAAADI. V was shortened by 5 bases and J by 3 bases, with 7 bases between the two germline ends. This CDR3 is 12 amino acids long. CDR3 coding DNA: TGCGCCAGCAGTAGGGATGACTATGGCTACACCTTC. Its translation: CASSRDDYGYTF.

The chain couples TRBV7-9 to TRBJ2-7; 7 bases align to TRBD1. Germline lookup yields CDR1 SEHNR and CDR2 FQNEAQ (reference sequence). J gave up 7 bases and V 6 bases, and 15 bases lay outside the gene matches. The CDR3 consists of 15 residues. The CDR3 bases are TGTGCCAGCAGTTCCTCCGGGACAGCCTTTCGGGAGCAGTACTTC. It codes for CASSSSGTAFREQYF.

The CDR3 region has the DNA TGTGCCAGCAGCTTGAACCGGGAACCTGGGGGCTACACCTTC. This gives the protein CASSLNREPGGYTF. This chain connects TRBV7-8 to TRBJ1-2; D is unresolved. In germline, CDR1 is SGHVS, CDR2 FQNEAQ. V was clipped by 3 bases and J by 8 bases, with 16 bases between them. The CDR3 loop spans 14 amino acids.

The chain couples TRBV12-5 to TRBJ2-7, with TRBD1 matching over 11 bases. CDR1 is LGHNT, CDR2 FRNRAP, per germline. The CDR3 runs 16 residues. V dropped 6 bases and J dropped 5; count of bases not matched to a gene: 12. The CDR3 here is CASGPTRRDRGDEQYF. DNA for the CDR3: TGTGCTAGTGGGCCCACAAGGCGGGACAGGGGGGACGAGCAGTACTTC.

The rearrangement uses TRBV24-1 and TRBJ2-7; a possible D gene is TRBD1 (7 bases). V lost 3 bases to trimming and J lost 7 bases, with 27 bases between them. Per the germline V gene, CDR1 is KGHDR and CDR2 is SFDVKD. CDR3 length: 18 amino acids. The CDR3 region has the DNA TGTGCCACCAGTGATGGAGCAAGAGGAGGGGGCTCCTACAATGAGCAGTACTTC. It encodes CATSDGARGGGSYNEQYF.

This clonotype has at least ten counts. The chain combines TRBV29-1 with TRBJ1-1; no firm D call. Germline lookup yields CDR1 SQVTM and CDR2 ANQGSEA. CDR3 length: 11 residues. Deletions cut 2 bases from V and 1 base from J, with 2 bases between. CDR3 amino acids: CSVERNTEAFF. The DNA of the CDR3 is TGCAGCGTTGAACGGAACACTGAAGCTTTCTTT.

This clonotype was found a few times. The chain employs TRBV6-2 or TRBV6-3 and TRBJ2-1, with D uncertain. Germline V gene lookup returns CDR1 MNHEY and CDR2 SVGEGT. This CDR3 comprises 13 residues. Trimming shortened V by 7 bases and J by 3 bases, and 10 bases separated the two germline ends. The CDR3 loop reads CASTGQFYNEQFF. Here the CDR3 DNA reads TGTGCCAGCACTGGTCAGTTCTACAATGAGCAGTTCTTC.

There are many counts of this clonotype. The chain joins TRBV7-2 to TRBJ2-1, with 10 nucleotides matching TRBD2. Trimming took 5 bases from V and 9 from J; bases not matched to a gene: 13. The CDR3 is 16 residues long. Per the germline V gene, CDR1 is SGHTA and CDR2 is FQGNSA. CDR3 in amino acids: CASSIGAGGGPGEQFF. The CDR3, as DNA: TGTGCCAGCAGCATAGGAGCGGGGGGGGGTCCGGGTGAGCAGTTCTTC. The full variable domain, its missing parts supplied by reference TRBV7-2 and TRBJ2-1, is GAGVSQSPSNKVTEKGKDVELRCDPISGHTALYWYRQSLGQGLEFLIYFQGNSAPDKSGLPSDRFSAERTGGSVSTLTIQRTQQEDSAVYLCASSIGAGGGPGEQFFGPGTRLTVL.

This clonotype has ten or more counts. The chain is built from TRBV29-1 and TRBJ2-7, with D perhaps TRBD1 (5 bases). V shed 5 bases and J shed 3 bases, with 8 bases lying between them. The CDR3 loop spans 11 amino acids. Germline V gene sequence: CDR1 SQVTM, CDR2 ANQGSEA. The CDR3 sequence is CSVTGNYEQYF. DNA of the CDR3: TGCAGCGTTACAGGAAACTACGAGCAGTACTTC.

In the case of this clonotype: This could be a read error, since a much larger clone is one nucleotide away. The chain couples TRBV24-1 to TRBJ2-5, with 7 bases fitting TRBD2. Germline values: CDR1 KGHDR, CDR2 SFDVKD. The CDR3 sequence is 16 residues long. V was clipped by 5 bases and J by 6 bases; unmatched bases: 14. CDR3 protein: CATSGPTAGDWKTQYF. The CDR3 nucleotides are TGTGCCACCAGTGGTCCCACCGCGGGGGATTGGAAGACCCAGTACTTC.

The rearrangement joins TRBV20-1 to TRBJ2-7; D remains unclear. Germline V gene sequence: CDR1 DFQATT, CDR2 SNEGSKA (reference sequence). V lost 2 bases, J lost 0 bases, and 8 bases lay in between. The CDR3 has 13 residues. As DNA, the CDR3 is TGCAGTGCTAGACAGTTTAGCTCCTACGAGCAGTACTTC. It specifies CSARQFSSYEQYF.

This clonotype was seen ten or more times. The junction departs from the called germline gene at one end, perhaps through a read error. The gene calls are TRBV29-1 and TRBJ1-1; 7 bases map to TRBD1. Germline assignment: CDR1 SQVTM and CDR2 ANQGSEA. CDR3 length: 14 residues. CDR3 nucleotide sequence: TGCAGCGTCAAATCGGGACAGCTGAAAACTGAAGCTTTCTTT. Protein: CSVKSGQLKTEAFF.

The V call is TRBV20-1, the J call TRBJ1-1, with 9 positions matching TRBD1. The CDR3 spans 15 residues. Trimming at V came to 3 bases and at J to 2 bases, leaving 7 bases not matched to a gene. Germline V gene sequence: CDR1 DFQATT, CDR2 SNEGSKA (reference sequence). The CDR3 spells CSASAAGQGNTEAFF. The CDR3 bases are TGCAGTGCTAGTGCTGCGGGACAGGGAAACACTGAAGCTTTCTTT.

The genes are TRBV30 and TRBJ2-1, with a tentative D call TRBD2 (7 bases). There are 17 residues in the CDR3. Trimming removed 3 bases at V and 0 bases at J, with 18 bases between. Germline V gene lookup returns CDR1 GTSNPN and CDR2 SVGIG (reference sequence). The CDR3 DNA follows: TGTGCCTGGAGCTTGGGGGGGGGGCCCAGCTCCTACAATGAGCAGTTCTTC. This codes for CAWSLGGGPSSYNEQFF.

This clonotype was counted only a few times. V usage is TRBV20-1 and J usage is TRBJ1-2; TRBD1 matches at 7 bases. V shed 2 bases, J shed 0 bases, and the junction held 9 bases outside the gene matches. The CDR3 has 16 residues. CDR1 is DFQATT, CDR2 SNEGSKA, per germline (reference sequence). The CDR3 nucleotides are TGCAGTGCTAGACCCCGACAGGGCACCCCTAACTATGGCTACACCTTC. Its protein is CSARPRQGTPNYGYTF.

This clonotype has more than one count but fewer than ten. The chain carries TRBV29-1 and TRBJ1-2; TRBD1 matches at 7 bases. J was trimmed by 9 bases and V by 7 bases; bases with no gene match: 11. The CDR3 covers 12 residues. The germline gives CDR1 SQVTM, CDR2 ANQGSEA. As DNA, the CDR3 is TGCAGCGCCACGGACAGGAAAGGAAGCTACACCTTC. Translating gives CSATDRKGSYTF.

V gene TRBV29-1 combines with J gene TRBJ1-1; 9 bases fit TRBD1. The CDR3 runs to 14 residues. With V trimmed by 4 bases and J by 10 bases, 13 bases remained unmatched. Germline V CDR1 and CDR2: SQVTM, ANQGSEA. The CDR3: CSVVGGIPDRGAFF. The CDR3 coding sequence is TGCAGCGTTGTAGGGGGGATACCGGACAGGGGAGCTTTCTTT.

This chain links TRBV7-2 with TRBJ2-3; D possibly corresponds to TRBD2 (5 bases). Per the germline V gene, CDR1 is SGHTA and CDR2 is FQGNSA. The germline V and J ends were trimmed by 4 bases and 4 bases, with 15 bases remaining between them. The CDR3 consists of 15 residues. This chain's CDR3 is CASSYRGPTADTQYF. The CDR3 DNA reads TGTGCCAGCAGCTATCGGGGTCCCACCGCAGATACGCAGTATTTT.

The chain recombines TRBV9 with TRBJ2-1, with 12 bases matching TRBD2. CDR1 is SGDLS, CDR2 YYNGEE, per germline. The CDR3 is made up of 17 amino acids. J lost 7 bases, V lost 4 bases, and 12 bases had no gene match. The CDR3 nucleotides are TGTGCCAGCAGCCCTACGGGGCTAGCGGGGGGGGCAAATGAGCAGTTCTTC. It is translated as CASSPTGLAGGANEQFF. The variable domain in full, completed from reference TRBV9 and TRBJ2-1, reads DSGVTQTPKHLITATGQRVTLRCSPRSGDLSVYWYQQSLDQGLQFLIQYYNGEERAKGNILERFSAQQFPDLHSELNLSSLELGDSALYFCASSPTGLAGGANEQFFGPGTRLTVL.

The V gene is TRBV2, the J gene TRBJ2-1, with D possibly TRBD1 on 5 matching bases. This CDR3 is built from 12 residues. Trimming left V 8 bases short and J 3 bases short, with 8 bases between. CDR1 SNHLY and CDR2 FYNNEI come from the germline V gene. The CDR3: CASRDSYNEQFF. DNA of the CDR3: TGTGCCAGCCGAGACAGCTACAATGAGCAGTTCTTC.